This T cell receptor beta chain was sequenced in a study of T cells in Graves' hyperthyroidism and ophthalmopathy. Findings and limits, study-wide: Ophthalmopathy onset followed model prediction by a median roughly six months.

Active moderate-to-severe ophthalmopathy, Clinical Activity Score at least 3, NOSPECS at least 4, under 3 months' duration. It was over 9.5 ml of fresh peripheral blood that supplied the PBMCs. Trimming cost V 1 base and J 5 bases, with 13 bases left between them. Germline V gives CDR1 SGHAT, CDR2 FQNNGV. This CDR3 is 15 amino acids long. With respect to this clonotype: Its antigen is currently unknown.

Researchers took RNA transcripts and amplified the TCR beta CDR3 regions from them. TCR CDR3 underwent first-round RT-PCR with the HTBI primer set. TCRdb analysed the multiplex PCR reads with MiXCR anew, one entry per CDR3 protein. The data contain approximately 330,000 distinct CDR3 sequences, around 13% of them singletons. The source is a woman aged 35 to 49 with Graves' ophthalmopathy. The chain joins TRBV11-2 to TRBJ2-3, with D possibly TRBD2 on 5 matching bases. Material: blood. CDR3 in DNA: TGTGCCAGCAGCTTAGCAGGAAGGGCGGGAGATACGCAGTATTTT. Translated, it gives CASSLAGRAGDTQYF.